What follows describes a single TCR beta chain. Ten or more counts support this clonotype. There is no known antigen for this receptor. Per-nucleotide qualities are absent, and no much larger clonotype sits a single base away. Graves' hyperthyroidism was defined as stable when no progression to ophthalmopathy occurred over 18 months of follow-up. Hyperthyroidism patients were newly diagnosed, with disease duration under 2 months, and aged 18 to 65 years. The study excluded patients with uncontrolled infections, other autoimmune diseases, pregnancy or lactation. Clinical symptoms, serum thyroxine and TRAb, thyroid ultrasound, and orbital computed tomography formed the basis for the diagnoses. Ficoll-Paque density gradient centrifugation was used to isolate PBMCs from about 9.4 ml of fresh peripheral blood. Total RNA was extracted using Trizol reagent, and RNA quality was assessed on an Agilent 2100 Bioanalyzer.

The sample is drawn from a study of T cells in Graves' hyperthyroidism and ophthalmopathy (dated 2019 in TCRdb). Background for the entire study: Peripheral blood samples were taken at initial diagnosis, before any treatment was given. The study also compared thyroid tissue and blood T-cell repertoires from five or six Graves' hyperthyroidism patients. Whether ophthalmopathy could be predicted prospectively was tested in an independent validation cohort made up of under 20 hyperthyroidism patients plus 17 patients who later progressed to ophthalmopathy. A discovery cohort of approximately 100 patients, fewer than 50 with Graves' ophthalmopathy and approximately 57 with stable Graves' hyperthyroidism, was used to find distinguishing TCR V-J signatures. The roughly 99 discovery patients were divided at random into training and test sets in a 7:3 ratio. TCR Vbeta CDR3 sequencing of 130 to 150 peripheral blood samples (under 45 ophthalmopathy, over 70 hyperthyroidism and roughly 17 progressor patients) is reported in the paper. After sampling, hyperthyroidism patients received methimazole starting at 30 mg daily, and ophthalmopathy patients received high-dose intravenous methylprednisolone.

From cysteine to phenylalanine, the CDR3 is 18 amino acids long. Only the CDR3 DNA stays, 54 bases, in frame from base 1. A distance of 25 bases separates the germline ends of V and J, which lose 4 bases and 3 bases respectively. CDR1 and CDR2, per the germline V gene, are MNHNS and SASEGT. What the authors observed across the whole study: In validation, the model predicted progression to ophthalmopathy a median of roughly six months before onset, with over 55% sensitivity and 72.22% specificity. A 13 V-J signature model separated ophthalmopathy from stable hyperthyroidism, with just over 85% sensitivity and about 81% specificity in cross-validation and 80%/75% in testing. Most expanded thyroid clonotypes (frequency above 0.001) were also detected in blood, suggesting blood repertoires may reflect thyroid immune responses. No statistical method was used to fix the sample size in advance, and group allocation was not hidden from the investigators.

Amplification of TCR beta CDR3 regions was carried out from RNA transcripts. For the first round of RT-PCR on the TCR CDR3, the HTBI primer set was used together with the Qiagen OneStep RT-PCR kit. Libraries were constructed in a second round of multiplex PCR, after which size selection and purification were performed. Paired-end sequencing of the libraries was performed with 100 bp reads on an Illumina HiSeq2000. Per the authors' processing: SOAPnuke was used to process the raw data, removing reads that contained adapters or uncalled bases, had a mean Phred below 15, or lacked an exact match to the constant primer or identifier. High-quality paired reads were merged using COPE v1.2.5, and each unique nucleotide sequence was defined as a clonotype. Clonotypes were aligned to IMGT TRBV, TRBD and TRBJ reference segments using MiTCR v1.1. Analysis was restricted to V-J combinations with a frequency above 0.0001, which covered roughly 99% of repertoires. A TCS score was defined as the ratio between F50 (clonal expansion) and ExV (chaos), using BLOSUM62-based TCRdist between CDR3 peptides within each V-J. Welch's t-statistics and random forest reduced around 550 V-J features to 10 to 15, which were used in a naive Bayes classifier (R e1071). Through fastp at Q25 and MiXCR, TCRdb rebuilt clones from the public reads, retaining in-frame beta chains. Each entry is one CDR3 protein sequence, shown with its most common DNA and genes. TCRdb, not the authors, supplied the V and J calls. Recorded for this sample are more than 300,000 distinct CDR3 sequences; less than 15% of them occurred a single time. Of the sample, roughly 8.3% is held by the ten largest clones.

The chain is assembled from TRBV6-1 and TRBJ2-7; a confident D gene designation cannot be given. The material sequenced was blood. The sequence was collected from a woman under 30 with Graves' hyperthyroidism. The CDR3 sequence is CASSVPEPQLIRLYEQYF. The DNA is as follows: TGTGCCAGCAGTGTTCCCGAACCACAACTAATACGACTCTACGAGCAGTACTTC.